This paragraph covers one TCR beta chain sequence. The antigen is not known. A single base separates this from a much larger clone, so it may be a read error. The data are from a study of regulatory T cells in long-lasting Graves disease. General study results and limits: Persistent disease preferred TRBV28, TRBJ1-2 and TRBJ2-5. Sharing of public clonotypes was greater in persistent patients (under 3,000) than in new patients (almost 1,000).

As for time point: newly diagnosed GD, antithyroid drugs for less than 3 months. After RNA was extracted from PBMCs, the TCR library was made from it. Germline CDR1 SNHLY, CDR2 FYNNEI. CDR3 length: 18 residues. Arm-PCR of CDR3 regions with iRepertoire HTBI primers generated TCR beta libraries. TCRdb re-called the multiplex PCR reads through MiXCR, storing one row per CDR3 protein. Of about 440,000 distinct CDR3 sequences detected, about 16% appear once; the ten largest clones hold approximately 11%. These data were also filed under a second study, of T cells in Graves' hyperthyroidism and ophthalmopathy. That paper notes: The hyperthyroidism patients had all been newly diagnosed, and their disease duration was under 2 months. Their ages ranged from 18 to 65 years.

This specimen was peripheral blood mononuclear cells (PBMCs), taken at new diagnosis, from a patient treated with antithyroid drugs. The chain couples TRBV2 to TRBJ1-5; 10 bases are a match to TRBD1. The clonotype originates from a woman aged 30 to 39 with Graves disease. The CDR3 DNA is TGTGCCAGCAACAGACGGGACAGGGGTGGTGGAGCGTATCAGCCCCAGCGTTTT. As protein: CASNRRDRGGGAYQPQRF.